This T cell receptor beta chain was found in a study of T cell changes during pregnancy in multiple sclerosis. Here immunoSEQ multiplex PCR was the method, and the copy in TCRdb shows in-frame clones only, minus some. The table lists over 100,000 clones, more than 85% of them singletons. Looked up from germline, CDR1 is MNHEY and CDR2 is SMNVEV (reference sequence). The CDR3 runs to 14 residues. The V and J ends lost 5 bases and 4 bases respectively, with 14 bases between them. The sequenced sample was peripheral blood, obtained in the third trimester of pregnancy. The chain couples TRBV27 to TRBJ2-5; a weak D match, TRBD2 (6 bases). The receptor was isolated from a female donor with multiple sclerosis, enrolled in a pregnancy study. DNA for the CDR3: TGTGCCAGCAGTCCATCCGGGAGAGCAGAGACCCAGTACTTC. Its protein is CASSPSGRAETQYF.